What follows are 5 T cell receptor beta chains derived from one specimen sequenced in a study of cytomegalovirus exposure and HLA in healthy donors. 13 Jbeta primers and 60 Vbeta primers were used for the PCR. Using immunoSEQ multiplex PCR, the repertoire was profiled, and TCRdb retains in-frame clones only, with some absent. The sample lists some 98,000 clones, more than 60% seen once, with 2% to 3% in the top ten. Material for sequencing was PBMCs. These receptors were obtained from a man aged 50 to 59 in good health and CMV-seronegative.

This rearrangement joins TRBV11-2 to TRBJ2-1; 15 nucleotides match TRBD2. Trimming removed 1 base from V and 6 bases from J; junction bases left unmatched: 7. The CDR3 consists of 18 residues. The germline CDR1 and CDR2 sequences are SGHAT and FQNNGV. The CDR3 protein is CASSLVRTSGGASNEQFF. CDR3 in DNA: TGTGCCAGCAGCTTAGTGCGGACTAGCGGGGGGGCGTCCAATGAGCAGTTCTTC.

This clone was seen just once. This chain connects TRBV10-3 to TRBJ2-3; the match to TRBD2 covers 10 bases. This CDR3 contains 15 residues. Germline V gene data show CDR1 as ENHRY and CDR2 as SYGVKD. With 4 bases clipped from V and 2 bases from J, the junction kept 3 bases outside the gene matches. The CDR3 nucleotides are TGTGCCATCAGTGCCGGGACTAGCGCCACAGATACGCAGTATTTT. This gives the protein CAISAGTSATDTQYF.

This chain uses TRBV28 with TRBJ2-3; TRBD1 matches 12 bases. The CDR3 is 14 residues long. Germline V gives CDR1 MDHEN, CDR2 SYDVKM. V lost 7 bases, J lost 7 bases, and 6 bases stayed unmatched. For the CDR3, the DNA is TGTGCCAGCACCGGGGGACAGGGGGCCTATACGCAGTATTTT. It specifies CASTGGQGAYTQYF.

This clone came up once. The chain couples TRBV27 to TRBJ1-5, with 9 bases lining up with TRBD1. The CDR3 is made up of 17 amino acids. Germline loops: CDR1 MNHEY, CDR2 SMNVEV (reference sequence). Trimming cost V 8 bases and J 0 bases; bases outside gene matches: 11. CDR3: CASSRTGVLYSNQPQHF. In nucleotides, the CDR3 is TGTGCCAGCTCGCGGACAGGGGTCCTATATAGCAATCAGCCCCAGCATTTT.

The gene calls are TRBV5-5 and TRBJ1-2; no firm D call. Germline V gene data show CDR1 as SGHKS and CDR2 as YYEKEE (reference sequence). V was pared by 2 bases and J by 5 bases, with 19 bases between. This CDR3 has 16 amino acids. The CDR3 DNA follows: TGTGCCAGCAGCTTCGGCATTTCGGCAGGAGGATATGGCTACACCTTC. This gives the protein CASSFGISAGGYGYTF.